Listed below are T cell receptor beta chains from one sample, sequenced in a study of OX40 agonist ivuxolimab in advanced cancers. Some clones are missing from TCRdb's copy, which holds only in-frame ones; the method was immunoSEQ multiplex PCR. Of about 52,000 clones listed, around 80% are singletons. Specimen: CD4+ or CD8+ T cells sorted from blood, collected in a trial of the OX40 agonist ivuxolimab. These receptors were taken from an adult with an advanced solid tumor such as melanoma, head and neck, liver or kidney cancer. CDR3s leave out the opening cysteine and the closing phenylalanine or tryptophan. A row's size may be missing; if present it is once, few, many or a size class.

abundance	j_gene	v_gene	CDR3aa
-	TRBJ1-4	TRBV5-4	ASSLGRDRDNEKLF
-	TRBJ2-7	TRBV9	ASSVGTGTYEQY
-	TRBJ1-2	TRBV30	AWNGVGARNGYT
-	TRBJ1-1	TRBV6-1	ASSEAKGWRDTEAF
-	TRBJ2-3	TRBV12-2	ASRLASLGLASTDTQY
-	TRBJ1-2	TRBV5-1	ASSYGTGEGGYT
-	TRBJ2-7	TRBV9	ASSLEPGGDGYEQY
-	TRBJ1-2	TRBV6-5	ASRRTQGPEAGYT
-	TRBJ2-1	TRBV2	ASSGLGRAEQF
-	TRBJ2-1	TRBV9	ASSPRDLSYNEQF
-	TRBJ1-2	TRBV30	AWSFTANYGYT
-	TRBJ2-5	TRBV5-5	ASSLDRAQETQY
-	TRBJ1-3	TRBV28	ASSRSSGPSGNTIY
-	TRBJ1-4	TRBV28	ASTQLGRWEKLF
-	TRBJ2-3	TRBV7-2	ASSSRDPQVEY
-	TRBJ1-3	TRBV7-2	ASSLAPGSRGNTIY
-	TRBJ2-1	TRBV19	ASSIEGSNSYNEQF
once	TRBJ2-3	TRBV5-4	ASSLEWGRADTQY
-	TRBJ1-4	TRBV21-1	ASSPEDDQGPGEKLF
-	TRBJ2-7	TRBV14	ASSQVKRSYEQY
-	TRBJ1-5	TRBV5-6	ASSWGVGQPQH
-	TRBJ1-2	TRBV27	ASSSGQGNYGYT
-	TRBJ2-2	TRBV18	ASSPTGSGELF
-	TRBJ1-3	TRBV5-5	ASSFISSGRAGNTIY
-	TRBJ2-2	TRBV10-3	AIRTSGTDGELF
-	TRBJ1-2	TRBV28	ASYPPGTGDGYT
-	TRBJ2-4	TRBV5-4	ASSPGTSGVAKNIQY
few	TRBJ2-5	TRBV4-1	ASSQVVGDQPQY
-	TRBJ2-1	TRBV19	ASRTGLAGGYNEQF
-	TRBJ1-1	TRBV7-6	ASSLRQGEDTEAF
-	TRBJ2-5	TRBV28	ASSFSAGAQEQY
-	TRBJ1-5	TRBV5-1	ASSSAPGGNQPQH
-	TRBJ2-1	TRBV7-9	ASSLRTRAYNEQF
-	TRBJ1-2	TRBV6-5	ASSYDEHANYGYT
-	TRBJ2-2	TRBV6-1	ASSVRTPEGELF
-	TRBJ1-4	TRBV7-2	ASSPGQSATNEKLF
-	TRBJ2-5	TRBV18	ASAQETQY
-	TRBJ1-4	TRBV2	ASSTQGRKLF
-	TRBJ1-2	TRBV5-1	ASRKDGNYGYT
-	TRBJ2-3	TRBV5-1	ASSPGLAGTDTQY
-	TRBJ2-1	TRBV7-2	ASSSLQTQQF
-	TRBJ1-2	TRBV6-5	ASSYSDHYGYT
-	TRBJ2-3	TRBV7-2	ASSLDGRNTDTQY
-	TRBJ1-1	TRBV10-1	ASSAFQGPNTEAF
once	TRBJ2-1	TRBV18	ASSPIKTGNYNEQF